This T cell receptor beta chain derives from a study of blood T cell repertoires in COVID-19. Study-wide context: Whether acute or convalescent, the COVID-19 samples came from the United States, Italy and Spain. In each case, the material was cDNA or gDNA derived from T cells, B-cell-depleted T cells, or PBMCs.

This CDR3 contains 19 residues. J lost 0 bases, V lost 4 bases, and 12 bases had no gene match. Germline CDR1 reads MNHEY; CDR2 reads SVGEGT. In the authors' methods: Nucleated cell number was recorded as an estimate derived from reference gene primer amplification. Profiled with immunoSEQ multiplex PCR; TCRdb holds only in-frame clones, not every one. The DNA was the basis for D and trimming; V, J and clone size are from that table. The sample includes fewer than 200,000 clones, about 74% of them seen just once. This clone turned up a few times. The specimen sequenced was peripheral blood. The chain joins TRBV6-2 or TRBV6-3 to TRBJ2-6, with 7 positions matching TRBD1. This receptor was obtained from a woman older than 75 with acute or convalescent COVID-19. This CDR3 reads CASSWIRDRARSGANVLTF. CDR3 nucleotides: TGTGCCAGCAGTTGGATCCGGGACAGAGCCCGCTCTGGGGCCAACGTCCTGACTTTC.